This T cell receptor (beta chain) was profiled in a study of blood T cells in healthy people across ages. No fewer than 7 million PBMCs went into each sample. Together with a sample-barcoded 5' primer, a J-beta primer mix was included in a second PCR lasting roughly 6 to 12 cycles. Via MiXCR, TCRdb re-called the 5' RACE reads, giving one row per CDR3 protein. The top ten clones hold 2.1% of a sample with under 2,000,000 distinct CDR3 sequences, 49% of them seen once. This CDR3 is 16 amino acids long. Germline CDR1 reads LGHNA; CDR2 reads YNFKEQ. The V and J ends lost 3 bases and 5 bases, in that order; junction bases with no gene match: 3. Many counts were recorded for this clonotype.

V and J are TRBV4-2 and TRBJ2-3, with TRBD2 matching over 15 bases. This clonotype originated in a woman aged 40-49 years in good health. The source material was blood. Here the CDR3 reads CASSQGLAGGGDTQYF. The CDR3 DNA is TGTGCCAGCAGCCAGGGACTAGCGGGGGGAGGAGATACGCAGTATTTT.